This T cell receptor (beta chain) was documented in a study of vaccination and CD4 T cells after COVID-19. Study-level information: Investigators stimulated cells with overlapping spike peptides drawn from SARS-CoV-2, HCoV-NL63, HCoV-OC43 and HCoV-229E. Control wells got either CEFX epitopes, HIV-1 Nef peptides, or no peptide at all.

As regards this clonotype: Its matching antigen is unknown.

V shed 6 bases and J shed 1 base, with 9 bases lying between them. Germline CDR1 reads MGHDK; CDR2 reads SYGVNS. The CDR3 has 13 residues. Treatment indicated: approximately 11-day PBMC culture with coronavirus spike peptide pools or control peptides (ViraFEST assay). The Oncomine TCR Beta short-read assay was applied to DNA of cultured CD4+ T cells. From the PCR reads, TCRdb called clonotypes with MiXCR, one entry per CDR3 protein. The sample has approximately 10,000 distinct CDR3 sequences; 45% are singletons. This receptor was obtained from a human donor with COVID-19. The J gene is TRBJ2-5, the V gene TRBV25-1, with D perhaps TRBD1 or TRBD2 (6 bases each). The sample in question was cultured CD4+ T cells from blood, obtained after SARS-CoV-2 vaccination. The CDR3 nucleotides read TGTGCCAGCAGGAGGGGGGCCCAAGAGACCCAGTACTTC. Translation: CASRRGAQETQYF.